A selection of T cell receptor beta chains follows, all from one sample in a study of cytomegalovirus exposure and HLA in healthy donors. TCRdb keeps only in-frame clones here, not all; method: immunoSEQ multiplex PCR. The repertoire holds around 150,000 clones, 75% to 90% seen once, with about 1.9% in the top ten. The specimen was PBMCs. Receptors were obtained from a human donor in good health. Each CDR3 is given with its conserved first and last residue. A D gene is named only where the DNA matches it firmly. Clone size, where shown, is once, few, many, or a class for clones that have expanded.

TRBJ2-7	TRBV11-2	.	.	CASSLVGAGEQYF	TGTGCCAGCAGCTTAGTAGGGGCGGGGGAGCAGTACTTC
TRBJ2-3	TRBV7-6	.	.	CASSGEWGGDTQYF	TGTGCCAGCAGCGGGGAGTGGGGAGGAGATACGCAGTATTTT
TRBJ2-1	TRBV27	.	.	CASRPTSGYEQFF	TGTGCCAGCAGGCCAACTAGTGGTTATGAGCAGTTCTTC
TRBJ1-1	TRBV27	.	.	CASSVRQSSRAFF	TGTGCCAGCAGTGTACGACAGTCCTCCAGGGCTTTCTTT
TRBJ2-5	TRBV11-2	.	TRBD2	CASSLVGSGSQETQYF	TGTGCCAGCAGCTTAGTAGGTAGCGGGAGCCAAGAGACCCAGTACTTC
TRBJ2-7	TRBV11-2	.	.	CASSLNPGDTLIGGEQYF	TGTGCCAGCAGCTTAAATCCAGGGGACACCCTTATTGGTGGCGAGCAGTACTTC
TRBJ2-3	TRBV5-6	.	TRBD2	CASSLVASGYTDTQYF	TGTGCCAGCAGCTTGGTGGCTAGCGGGTACACAGATACGCAGTATTTT
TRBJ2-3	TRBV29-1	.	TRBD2	CSVEDRGTTEDTQYF	TGCAGCGTTGAAGATCGGGGGACTACTGAGGATACGCAGTATTTT
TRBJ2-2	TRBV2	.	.	CASSGANTGELFF	TGTGCCAGCAGTGGAGCGAACACCGGGGAGCTGTTTTTT
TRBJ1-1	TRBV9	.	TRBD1	CASSPRQGLATEAFF	TGTGCCAGCAGCCCCCGACAGGGTTTGGCCACTGAAGCTTTCTTT
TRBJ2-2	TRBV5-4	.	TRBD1	CASSFQGARTGELFF	TGTGCCAGCAGCTTTCAGGGGGCGCGGACCGGGGAGCTGTTTTTT
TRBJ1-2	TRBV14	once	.	CASSRSGVYGYTF	TGTGCCAGCAGCCGATCAGGGGTATATGGCTACACCTTC
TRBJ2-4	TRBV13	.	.	CASSSTELAKNIQYF	TGTGCCAGCAGTTCGACAGAACTAGCCAAAAACATTCAGTACTTC
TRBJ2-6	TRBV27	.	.	CASRQVSGANVLTF	TGTGCCAGCAGACAAGTCTCTGGGGCCAACGTCCTGACTTTC
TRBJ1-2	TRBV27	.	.	CASSPGQAGYGYTF	TGTGCCAGCAGTCCCGGCCAGGCGGGGTATGGCTACACCTTC
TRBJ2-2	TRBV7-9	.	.	CASSLALGTSNTGELFF	TGTGCCAGCAGCTTAGCTCTAGGGACTTCGAACACCGGGGAGCTGTTTTTT
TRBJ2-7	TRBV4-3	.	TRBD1	CASSRGQGAIEQYF	TGCGCCAGCAGCCGGGGACAGGGGGCTATCGAGCAGTACTTC
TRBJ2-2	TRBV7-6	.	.	CASSFRADGTGELFF	TGTGCCAGCAGCTTTCGAGCGGACGGAACCGGGGAGCTGTTTTTT
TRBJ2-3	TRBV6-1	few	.	CASSPDTQYF	TGTGCCAGCAGTCCTGATACGCAGTATTTT
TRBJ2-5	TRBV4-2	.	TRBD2	CASSQGTSGGGRETQYF	TGTGCCAGCAGCCAAGGGACTAGCGGGGGGGGCAGGGAGACCCAGTACTTC
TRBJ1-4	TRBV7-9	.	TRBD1	CASSWGQGSEKLFF	TGTGCCAGCAGCTGGGGACAGGGAAGTGAAAAACTGTTTTTT
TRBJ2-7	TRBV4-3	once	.	CASSQDREGYEQYF	TGCGCCAGCAGCCAAGACAGGGAAGGCTACGAGCAGTACTTC
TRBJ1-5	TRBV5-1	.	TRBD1	CASSLGTANQPQHF	TGCGCCAGCAGCCTGGGGACAGCTAATCAGCCCCAGCATTTT
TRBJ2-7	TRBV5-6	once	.	CASSPFSPGVDEQYF	TGTGCCAGCAGCCCGTTCTCTCCAGGGGTCGACGAGCAGTACTTC
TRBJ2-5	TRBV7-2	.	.	CASSYFERSPKTQYF	TGTGCCAGCAGCTACTTCGAACGTTCCCCTAAGACCCAGTACTTC
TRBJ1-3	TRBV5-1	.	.	CASSLDEQGLSGNTIYF	TGCGCCAGCAGCTTGGATGAGCAGGGACTCTCTGGAAACACCATATATTTT
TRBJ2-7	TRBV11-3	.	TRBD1	CASSEDRGPSYEQYF	TGTGCCAGCAGCGAGGACAGGGGCCCCTCCTACGAGCAGTACTTC
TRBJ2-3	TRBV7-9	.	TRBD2	CASSPGGDTQYF	TGTGCCAGCAGCCCCGGGGGGGATACGCAGTATTTT
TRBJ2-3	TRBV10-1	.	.	CASSESRWTDTQYF	TGCGCCAGCAGTGAGTCGAGGTGGACAGATACGCAGTATTTT
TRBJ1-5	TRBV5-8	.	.	CASSLGGRRYQPQHF	TGTGCCAGCAGCTTGGGAGGGCGGAGGTATCAGCCCCAGCATTTT
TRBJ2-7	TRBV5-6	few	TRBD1	CASSLSGTGSHEQYF	TGTGCCAGCAGCTTATCCGGGACAGGGAGCCACGAGCAGTACTTC
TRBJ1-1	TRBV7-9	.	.	CASSLDSGIEAFF	TGTGCCAGCAGCTTAGATAGCGGGATCGAGGCTTTCTTT
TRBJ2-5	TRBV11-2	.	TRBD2	CASSSWTSGGTRQTQYF	TGTGCCAGCAGCTCCTGGACTAGCGGGGGGACACGCCAGACCCAGTACTTC
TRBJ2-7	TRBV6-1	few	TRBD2	CASSAGLAFLSYEQYF	TGTGCCAGCAGTGCGGGACTAGCCTTCCTCTCCTACGAGCAGTACTTC
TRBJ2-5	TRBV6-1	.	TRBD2	CASSVLAGSQETQYF	TGTGCCAGCAGTGTACTAGCGGGGTCTCAAGAGACCCAGTACTTC
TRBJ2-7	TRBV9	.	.	CASSVRGEDEQYF	TGTGCCAGCAGCGTAAGGGGTGAGGACGAGCAGTACTTC
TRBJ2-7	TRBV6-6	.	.	CASSPSGGGAYEQYF	TGTGCCAGCAGTCCCTCAGGAGGGGGGGCCTACGAGCAGTACTTC
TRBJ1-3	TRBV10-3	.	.	CASTREGVGNTIYF	TGTGCCTCTACCCGAGAAGGGGTTGGGAACACCATATATTTT
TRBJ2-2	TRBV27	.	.	CASSSFGAGELFF	TGTGCCAGCAGTTCCTTTGGAGCCGGGGAGCTGTTTTTT
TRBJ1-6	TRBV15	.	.	CATSEESSYNSPLHF	TGTGCCACCAGTGAGGAGAGCTCCTATAATTCCCCCCTCCACTTT
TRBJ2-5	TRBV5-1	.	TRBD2	CASSFQGTTKETQYF	TGCGCCAGCAGCTTTCAAGGGACTACGAAAGAGACCCAGTACTTC
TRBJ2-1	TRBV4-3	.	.	CASSQEGASEQFF	TGCGCCAGCAGCCAAGAAGGGGCCAGTGAGCAGTTCTTC
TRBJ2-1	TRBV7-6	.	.	CASSLGQEALDRFF	TGTGCCAGCAGCTTAGGGCAAGAGGCGCTGGACAGGTTCTTC
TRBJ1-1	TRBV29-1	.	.	CSVYRDHTEAFF	TGCAGCGTATACAGGGACCACACTGAAGCTTTCTTT
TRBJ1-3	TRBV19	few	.	CASRIDSAGNTIYF	TGTGCCAGTAGAATCGACAGTGCGGGAAACACCATATATTTT
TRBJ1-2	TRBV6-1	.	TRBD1	CASSVFGTGTNYGYTF	TGTGCCAGCAGTGTGTTTGGGACAGGAACTAACTATGGCTACACCTTC
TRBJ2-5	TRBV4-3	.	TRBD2	CASSQDRAGGQETQYF	TGCGCCAGCAGCCAAGATAGAGCGGGGGGACAAGAGACCCAGTACTTC
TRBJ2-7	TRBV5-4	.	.	CASSLARDSNSYEQYF	TGTGCCAGCAGCTTGGCCCGTGACTCTAACTCCTACGAGCAGTACTTC
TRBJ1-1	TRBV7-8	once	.	CASSLDSCEAFF	TGTGCCAGCAGCTTGGACAGTTGTGAGGCTTTCTTT
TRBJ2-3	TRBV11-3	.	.	CASSLGSYALSTDTQYF	TGTGCCAGCAGCTTAGGAAGTTACGCGCTCTCCACAGATACGCAGTATTTT
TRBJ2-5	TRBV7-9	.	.	CASSLDKGARKETQYF	TGTGCCAGCAGCTTAGACAAAGGGGCGAGGAAGGAGACCCAGTACTTC
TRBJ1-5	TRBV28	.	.	CASSFGQPQHF	TGTGCCAGCAGTTTCGGTCAGCCCCAGCATTTT
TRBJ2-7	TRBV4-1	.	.	CASSVGPLQRDSHEQYF	TGCGCCAGCAGCGTTGGTCCTCTCCAACGGGACTCCCACGAGCAGTACTTC